A single sample gave rise to the 12 T cell receptor beta chains below, sequenced in a study of blood T cell repertoires in COVID-19. Clones were read by immunoSEQ multiplex PCR, and TCRdb kept only the in-frame ones, dropping some. Counted here are a few hundred thousand clones, approximately 80% occurring once; the ten biggest clones make up approximately 4.6%. The sequenced material came from PBMCs or T cells enriched from blood (not recorded which). Every receptor here comes from a man aged 25 to 45 with acute COVID-19.

This chain links TRBV30 with TRBJ1-2, with 7 positions matching TRBD1. The CDR3 loop spans 12 amino acids. The germline CDR1 and CDR2 sequences are GTSNPN and SVGIG (reference sequence). Trimming cost V 6 bases and J 4 bases; bases outside gene matches: 5. The CDR3 region has the DNA TGTGCCTGTAACAGGGGACCCTATGGCTACACCTTC. This codes for CACNRGPYGYTF.

A few counts support this clone. The V and J genes are TRBV4-1 and TRBJ2-1; the match to TRBD2 covers 7 bases. The CDR3 length is 17 residues. V shed 1 base and J 1 base; nucleotides not matched to a gene: 7. The germline V gene has CDR1 MGHRA and CDR2 YSYEKL. The CDR3 nucleotides are TGCGCCAGCAGCCAAGCACCGGGGCGGGGGTCCTACAATGAGCAGTTCTTC. Its protein is CASSQAPGRGSYNEQFF.

The V gene is TRBV10-3, the J gene TRBJ2-7, with a possible D match to TRBD1 (7 bases). Trimming stripped 8 bases from V and 7 bases from J, with 18 bases between. This CDR3 is built from 13 residues. Germline CDR1 is ENHRY and CDR2 is SYGVKD. CDR3 sequence (DNA): TGTGCCATCCAGTCCCGACAGGGAGGAGAGCAGTACTTC. It yields the protein CAIQSRQGGEQYF.

The genes are TRBV10-3 and TRBJ2-7; D gene ambiguous. V was pared by 8 bases and J by 12 bases, with 8 bases between. The CDR3 has 8 amino acids. Germline V gene data show CDR1 as ENHRY and CDR2 as SYGVKD. CDR3 DNA sequence: TGTGCCATCCGACTTGGGTACTTC. Translation gives CAIRLGYF.

V and J are TRBV7-2 and TRBJ2-1, with 9 bases aligning to TRBD2. Germline V gene sequence: CDR1 SGHTA, CDR2 FQGNSA. The CDR3 is 15 residues long. Unmatched junction bases numbered 5, after V lost 1 base and J lost 7 bases. As DNA, the CDR3 is TGTGCCAGCAGCTTAGGCGGGGGGGCCGGGAATGAGCAGTTCTTC. Translating gives CASSLGGGAGNEQFF.

The CDR3 region is CSARTDAGYTF. CDR3 nucleotide sequence: TGCAGTGCTAGGACAGACGCTGGCTACACCTTC. J is TRBJ1-2 and V is TRBV20-1, with D perhaps TRBD1 (5 bases). The CDR3 has 11 amino acids. Germline CDR1 reads DFQATT; CDR2 reads SNEGSKA (reference sequence). V was cut by 3 bases and J by 7 bases, with 9 bases left in between.

V is TRBV5-1 and J is TRBJ2-1; 7 bases agree with TRBD2. The trim removed 4 bases at V and 0 bases at J, leaving 4 bases unmatched. The germline V gene has CDR1 SGHRS and CDR2 YFSETQ. This CDR3 is built from 15 residues. The CDR3 DNA follows: TGCGCCAGCAGCGAATCTAGCGGCTCCTACAATGAGCAGTTCTTC. This codes for CASSESSGSYNEQFF.

This clone has just a few counts. V and J are TRBV6-2 or TRBV6-3 and TRBJ1-2; the D gene is possibly TRBD1 (5 bases). Germline loops: CDR1 MNHEY, CDR2 SVGEGT. The CDR3 extends over 16 amino acids. Trimming shortened V by 5 bases and J by 3 bases, and 19 bases separated the two germline ends. The CDR3 DNA sequence: TGTGCCAGCAGTCGTCCACCAGGGTCTGGGGACTATGGCTACACCTTC. Translation gives CASSRPPGSGDYGYTF.

The chain combines TRBV5-6 with TRBJ2-5, with 13 bases identical to TRBD2. V was pared by 1 base and J by 8 bases, with 2 bases of the junction left unmatched. The CDR3 length is 14 residues. CDR1 SGHDT and CDR2 YYEEEE come from the germline V gene. In DNA form, the CDR3 reads TGTGCCAGCAGCTTGACTAGCGGGGGGGCAACCCAGTACTTC. Its translation is CASSLTSGGATQYF. Looking up the rest from reference TRBV5-6 and TRBJ2-5 gives the full variable domain: DAGVTQSPTHLIKTRGQQVTLRCSPKSGHDTVSWYQQALGQGPQFIFQYYEEEERQRGNFPDRFSGHQFPNYSSELNVNALLLGDSALYLCASSLTSGGATQYFGPGTRLLVL.

This clone was seen only a few times. The chain joins TRBV7-3 to TRBJ2-1; the D is unclear. The CDR3 runs to 11 residues. V gave up 1 base and J gave up 12 bases, with 7 bases separating them. Germline loops: CDR1 SGHTA, CDR2 FQGTGA. The CDR3, as DNA: TGTGCCAGCAGCTTAAATTCAGTGCAGTTCTTC. This gives the protein CASSLNSVQFF.

This rearrangement joins TRBV30 to TRBJ1-1; TRBD1 aligns across 7 bases. Germline trimming cut 0 bases from V and 10 bases from J; bases unmatched to any gene: 5. The CDR3 has 12 amino acids. Germline V gene data show CDR1 as GTSNPN and CDR2 as SVGIG (reference sequence). The CDR3 DNA follows: TGTGCCTGGAGTGTAGACAGGGTGAGAGCTTTCTTT. This translates into CAWSVDRVRAFF.

This clone was counted a few times. This rearrangement joins TRBV3-1 (or the pseudogene TRBV3-2) to TRBJ2-7; no firm D call. This CDR3 is 17 amino acids long. Germline CDR1 reads LGHDT; CDR2 reads YNNKEL (reference sequence). V lost 1 base, J lost 2 bases, and 18 bases lay in between. The CDR3 DNA follows: TGTGCCAGCAGCCAAGGTCCGATGAGGCAAGTACCCTACGAGCAGTACTTC. Translated, it gives CASSQGPMRQVPYEQYF.